The rows below give T cell receptor beta chains drawn from one sample of a study of cytomegalovirus exposure and HLA in healthy donors. Measured with immunoSEQ multiplex PCR; TCRdb has only the in-frame clones, and not every one. The ten most abundant clones cover 1.9% of a sample with approximately 30,000 clones. The sequenced sample consisted of PBMCs. These receptors were obtained from a woman aged 35 to 49 in good health and CMV-seropositive. Each CDR3 is given with its conserved first and last residue. Fields, in order: CDR3 protein, CDR3 DNA, D gene, V gene, J gene. The D gene is left open where the match is weak.

CASSIQTGASSYNEQFF,TGTGCCAGTAGTATTCAAACAGGGGCCTCCTCCTACAATGAGCAGTTCTTC,TRBD1,TRBV19,TRBJ2-1
CASRFRQAAPEAFF,TGTGCCAGCAGATTCCGACAGGCTGCCCCTGAAGCTTTCTTT,-,TRBV28,TRBJ1-1
CSVGVTGGSDNEQFF,TGCAGCGTTGGTGTCACAGGGGGTTCCGACAATGAGCAGTTCTTC,TRBD1,TRBV29-1,TRBJ2-1
CSVDGQGIYNEQFF,TGCAGCGTTGACGGACAGGGGATCTACAATGAGCAGTTCTTC,TRBD1,TRBV29-1,TRBJ2-1
CATGGVYYNEQFF,TGTGCCACGGGGGGGGTCTACTACAATGAGCAGTTCTTC,TRBD2,TRBV19,TRBJ2-1
CASSRIEVDYGYTF,TGTGCCAGCAGCCGAATAGAGGTAGACTATGGCTACACCTTC,-,TRBV5-4,TRBJ1-2
CAWSSTGWLADQYF,TGTGCCTGGAGTTCCACAGGGTGGCTAGCGGATCAGTACTTC,-,TRBV30,TRBJ2-4
CASSLGQVQQTQYF,TGTGCCAGCTCACTTGGACAGGTTCAGCAGACCCAGTACTTC,TRBD1,TRBV18,TRBJ2-5
CASRMGQGNTGELFF,TGTGCCAGCAGAATGGGACAGGGGAACACCGGGGAGCTGTTTTTT,TRBD1,TRBV2,TRBJ2-2
CASSPGTAPFNEAFF,TGTGCCAGCAGTCCCGGGACAGCGCCCTTCAATGAAGCTTTCTTT,TRBD1,TRBV28,TRBJ1-1
CAWSGAGNTEAFF,TGTGCCTGGAGTGGGGCAGGGAACACTGAAGCTTTCTTT,-,TRBV30,TRBJ1-1
CASSDRGPAYEQYF,TGTGCCAGCAGTGACAGGGGTCCTGCCTACGAGCAGTACTTC,TRBD1,TRBV28,TRBJ2-7
CASTLVGGGYGYTF,TGTGCCAGCACCCTCGTAGGGGGGGGCTATGGCTACACCTTC,-,TRBV28,TRBJ1-2
CASSLETRYYGYTF,TGTGCCAGCAGCTTAGAGACAAGATACTATGGCTACACCTTC,-,TRBV7-9,TRBJ1-2
CASSTGQLGEKLFF,TGTGCCAGTAGCACAGGGCAATTGGGTGAAAAACTGTTTTTT,-,TRBV19,TRBJ1-4
CASSQGLAVSYEQYF,TGTGCCAGCAGCCAGGGACTAGCGGTATCCTACGAGCAGTACTTC,TRBD2,TRBV14,TRBJ2-7
CASSDLASGNTGELFF,TGTGCCAGCAGTGATCTCGCTAGCGGGAACACCGGGGAGCTGTTTTTT,TRBD2,TRBV2,TRBJ2-2
CASSLTGSYGYTF,TGTGCCAGTAGTCTGACAGGGTCCTATGGCTACACCTTC,TRBD1,TRBV19,TRBJ1-2
CASSIDRLRGAENIQYF,TGTGCCAGTAGTATAGATAGGCTCCGAGGAGCGGAAAACATTCAGTACTTC,-,TRBV19,TRBJ2-4
CASSQQGALNTGELFF,TGTGCCAGCAGTCAACAGGGGGCCCTCAACACCGGGGAGCTGTTTTTT,TRBD1,TRBV2,TRBJ2-2
CASSQDRARGFYGYTF,TGCGCCAGCAGTCAGGACAGGGCACGGGGATTCTATGGCTACACCTTC,TRBD1,TRBV23-1,TRBJ1-2
CASSPPVRDRSYEQYF,TGCGCCAGCAGTCCTCCCGTAAGGGACAGATCCTACGAGCAGTACTTC,TRBD1,TRBV23-1,TRBJ2-7
CASSPSMYRANEQFF,TGTGCCAGCAGCCCCTCAATGTACAGGGCCAATGAGCAGTTCTTC,-,TRBV5-6,TRBJ2-1
CASSQEGVAGVPYNEQFF,TGCGCCAGCAGCCAAGAGGGGGTAGCGGGAGTCCCCTACAATGAGCAGTTCTTC,TRBD2,TRBV4-3,TRBJ2-1
CASSQRRGGEQYF,TGCGCCAGCAGCCAAAGGAGGGGGGGCGAGCAGTACTTC,-,TRBV4-1,TRBJ2-7
CASSHRIPIGQPQHF,TGTGCCAGCAGCCACAGGATACCGATAGGTCAGCCCCAGCATTTT,-,TRBV6-6,TRBJ1-5
CASSLDYNTGELFF,TGTGCCAGCAGCTTGGACTATAACACCGGGGAGCTGTTTTTT,-,TRBV7-3,TRBJ2-2